What follows are 30 T cell receptor beta chains derived from one specimen sequenced in a study of CD8 T cells in ankylosing spondylitis. Using its own MiXCR run on the 5' RACE reads, TCRdb lists one record per CDR3 protein. This table holds 150,000 or so distinct CDR3 sequences, roughly 10% found once. The sequenced sample was blood, either unsorted or a sorted T cell fraction (not recorded which). Receptors originate from a male donor with ankylosing spondylitis or in good health (not recorded which).

There are many counts of this clonotype. The CDR3 bases are TGCGCCAGCAGCGAAGACGGAACTAGTTTCACAGATACGCAGTATTTT. Translation: CASSEDGTSFTDTQYF. The genes are TRBV5-1 and TRBJ2-3; a possible D gene is TRBD2 (5 bases). Germline-derived CDR1 and CDR2 are SGHRS and YFSETQ. Trimming stripped 4 bases from V and 2 bases from J, with 17 bases between. The CDR3 contains 16 residues.

This clonotype was seen ten or more times. This rearrangement joins TRBV21-1 to TRBJ1-1; the table's D call TRBD1 went unverified against the DNA. TRBV21-1 is recorded as a pseudogene. This CDR3 comprises 15 residues. CDR3 amino acids: CASSRPGQVFSEAFF. The CDR3 region has the DNA TGTGCCAGCAGCAGGCCCGGACAGGTTTTTTCTGAAGCTTTCTTT.

At least ten counts were recorded for this clonotype. The rearrangement links TRBV29-1 to TRBJ2-1, with D perhaps being TRBD1 or TRBD2 (5 bases each). The CDR3 runs to 11 residues. V shed 7 bases and J shed 12 bases, with 16 bases lying between them. The germline V gene has CDR1 SQVTM and CDR2 ANQGSEA. The CDR3 spells CSAEAGARQFF. For the CDR3, the DNA is TGCAGCGCCGAGGCCGGGGCCAGGCAGTTCTTC.

The sample holds a few counts of this clonotype. This sequence joins TRBV12-3 or TRBV12-4 and TRBJ2-7; TRBD2 aligns across 8 bases. This CDR3 region has 11 residues. V was pared by 5 bases and J by 6 bases, with 0 bases of the junction left unmatched. The CDR3 sequence: CASSSGSEQYF. CDR3 bases: TGTGCCAGCAGTAGCGGGAGCGAGCAGTACTTC.

At least ten counts were recorded for this clonotype. The CDR3 DNA reads TGCAGTGCTAGAAGGCCGATCGGGGATACGCAGTATTTT. As protein: CSARRPIGDTQYF. V is TRBV20-1 and J is TRBJ2-3; D is uncertain. Germline CDR1 DFQATT, CDR2 SNEGSKA (reference sequence). The CDR3 length is 13 residues. With 2 bases removed from V and 6 bases from J, the gap between germline ends came to 12 bases.

This clonotype appeared many times. The V call is TRBV29-1, the J call TRBJ1-1, with 11 positions matching TRBD1. Trimming removed 6 bases from V and 7 bases from J; junction bases left unmatched: 4. The CDR3 sequence is 12 residues long. Germline V lookup: CDR1 SQVTM, CDR2 ANQGSEA. CDR3 coding DNA: TGCAGCGTCGCGGGACAGGGGGTTGAAGCTTTCTTT. This sequence encodes CSVAGQGVEAFF.

This clonotype has more than one count but fewer than ten. This chain links TRBV5-1 with TRBJ2-1; 10 nucleotides align to TRBD2. Losses at the gene ends were 4 bases for V and 5 bases for J; bases not matched to a gene: 6. This CDR3 has 15 residues. CDR1 and CDR2 from the germline V gene are SGHRS and YFSETQ. This CDR3 is CASSPPSGGDNEQFF. Here the CDR3 DNA reads TGCGCCAGCAGCCCTCCTAGCGGGGGTGACAATGAGCAGTTCTTC.

This clonotype was observed many times. This chain links TRBV7-2 with TRBJ1-1; D possibly corresponds to TRBD1 (5 bases). Per the germline V gene, CDR1 is SGHTA and CDR2 is FQGNSA. Trimming left V 5 bases short and J 5 bases short, with 21 bases between. The CDR3 is 16 residues long. CDR3 sequence: CASSPPDGGWGTEAFF. For the CDR3, the DNA is TGTGCCAGCAGCCCACCTGACGGGGGGTGGGGTACTGAAGCTTTCTTT.

The CDR3 DNA follows: TGTGCCAGCAGTTGGGACAGCCGTAGCACTGAAGCTTTCTTT. It encodes CASSWDSRSTEAFF. This chain connects TRBV27 to TRBJ1-1; 7 positions match TRBD1. V was clipped by 4 bases and J by 4 bases; unmatched bases: 6. The V gene's germline CDR1 is MNHEY and CDR2 SMNVEV (reference sequence). This CDR3 spans 14 amino acids.

The gene calls are TRBV5-4 and TRBJ2-7; D remains ambiguous. The germline V and J ends were trimmed by 3 bases and 0 bases, with 7 bases remaining between them. The CDR3 is 13 amino acids. Looked up from germline, CDR1 is SGHNT and CDR2 is YYREEE (reference sequence). The CDR3 DNA follows: TGTGCCAGCAGCTCAGGTAGCTCCTACGAGCAGTACTTC. Its translation is CASSSGSSYEQYF.

The V gene is TRBV7-2, the J gene TRBJ2-7; 9 bases match TRBD1. The CDR3 length is 14 residues. Trimming at V came to 2 bases and at J to 6 bases, leaving 5 bases not matched to a gene. The germline V gene encodes CDR1 SGHTA and CDR2 FQGNSA. The CDR3 sequence is CASSLPRTGAEQYF. The CDR3 coding sequence is TGTGCCAGCAGCTTACCGCGGACAGGGGCCGAGCAGTACTTC.

This sequence joins TRBV19 and TRBJ2-2; D remains ambiguous. The V end lost 1 base, the J end lost 0 bases, and 9 bases lay between the germline ends. From germline, CDR1 is LNHDA and CDR2 SQIVND (reference sequence). CDR3 length: 16 residues. This CDR3 is CASSIVNSPNTGELFF. Written as DNA, the CDR3 is TGTGCCAGTAGTATAGTGAACAGCCCGAACACCGGGGAGCTGTTTTTT.

This clonotype appeared many times. The chain has TRBV20-1 and TRBJ2-3; no definite D call. Trimming pared 5 bases from V and 0 bases from J, leaving 9 bases between. The CDR3 extends over 13 amino acids. Germline CDR1 reads DFQATT; CDR2 reads SNEGSKA (reference sequence). CDR3 nucleotides: TGCAGTGCTCCCCGAGCTAGCACAGATACGCAGTATTTT. This sequence encodes CSAPRASTDTQYF.

In this sample, this clonotype turned up many times. The rearrangement links TRBV5-1 to TRBJ2-3; D may be TRBD1 or TRBD2 (5 bases each). V was cut by 4 bases and J by 7 bases, with 19 bases left in between. CDR3 length: 15 amino acids. The germline V gene has CDR1 SGHRS and CDR2 YFSETQ. The CDR3 DNA follows: TGCGCCAGCAGCCCTGGGACGGGGCCCTCTCATACGCAGTATTTT. This translates into CASSPGTGPSHTQYF.

This clonotype has only a few counts. A much larger clone lies a single base off, so this may be a read error. V and J are TRBV5-5 and TRBJ2-1; 9 bases match TRBD1. The CDR3 runs to 17 residues. Looked up from germline, CDR1 is SGHKS and CDR2 is YYEKEE (reference sequence). The V segment lost 3 bases and the J segment 10 bases; nucleotides outside the gene matches: 17. Here the CDR3 reads CASSSSIGTGKGLEQFF. DNA of the CDR3: TGTGCCAGCAGCTCCTCGATAGGGACAGGGAAGGGATTGGAGCAGTTCTTC.

This clonotype was recorded at least ten times. J is TRBJ2-7 and V is TRBV20-1; D unresolved. CDR3 length equals 12 residues. The V and J ends lost 5 bases and 2 bases respectively, with 10 bases between them. The germline V gene has CDR1 DFQATT and CDR2 SNEGSKA (reference sequence). The CDR3 DNA sequence: TGCAGTGCTGAAGACAAACCCTACGAGCAGTACTTC. It yields the protein CSAEDKPYEQYF.

This clonotype was observed many times. The CDR3 DNA reads as TGCGCCAGCAGCCCCAATCACTACGAGCAGTACTTC. It codes for CASSPNHYEQYF. This sequence joins TRBV5-1 and TRBJ2-7, with unresolved D. The germline CDR1 and CDR2 sequences are SGHRS and YFSETQ. Trimming shortened V by 4 bases and J by 3 bases, and 8 bases separated the two germline ends. The CDR3 sequence is 12 residues long.

This clonotype has at least ten counts. The CDR3 loop is CASSSPRRLSTDTQYF. Here the CDR3 DNA reads TGTGCCAGCAGTTCCCCCAGGCGGCTTAGCACAGATACGCAGTATTTT. The chain employs TRBV12-3 or TRBV12-4 and TRBJ2-3, with D unclear. Trimming pared 4 bases from V and 0 bases from J, leaving 14 bases between. The CDR3 length is 16 residues.

In this sample, this clonotype turned up many times. This rearrangement joins TRBV27 to TRBJ1-5, with TRBD1 identical over 7 bases. Losses at the gene ends were 5 bases for V and 2 bases for J; bases not matched to a gene: 6. CDR1 is MNHEY, CDR2 SMNVEV, per germline (reference sequence). This CDR3 has 15 amino acids. For the CDR3, the DNA is TGTGCCAGCAGTCAACAGGGGTTAGGCAATCAGCCCCAGCATTTT. It specifies CASSQQGLGNQPQHF.

The chain combines TRBV7-9 with TRBJ1-2; 8 nucleotides agree with TRBD1. Germline V gives CDR1 SEHNR, CDR2 FQNEAQ (reference sequence). Germline trimming cut 5 bases from V and 4 bases from J; bases unmatched to any gene: 9. The CDR3 is 15 amino acids. CDR3 region: CASSLWTGSSYGYTF. The CDR3 DNA follows: TGTGCCAGCAGCCTCTGGACAGGGTCTAGCTATGGCTACACCTTC.

This clonotype was counted many times. The chain links TRBV7-2 to TRBJ2-3, with D unclear. The V gene lost 4 bases and the J gene lost 5 bases, with 7 bases spanning the gap. The CDR3 extends over 12 amino acids. Germline values: CDR1 SGHTA, CDR2 FQGNSA. This chain's CDR3 is CASSSLLDTQYF. The CDR3 DNA sequence: TGTGCCAGCAGCTCCCTATTAGATACGCAGTATTTT.

The chain carries TRBV5-5 and TRBJ2-3, with 11 positions matching TRBD1. Trimming removed 0 bases from V and 4 bases from J; junction bases left unmatched: 7. The CDR3 has 17 residues. Germline V gene lookup returns CDR1 SGHKS and CDR2 YYEKEE (reference sequence). CDR3 region: CASSLVGQGARADTQYF. CDR3 bases: TGTGCCAGCAGCTTGGTAGGACAGGGGGCTAGGGCAGATACGCAGTATTTT.

This clonotype has at least ten counts. In nucleotides, the CDR3 is TGTGCCAGCAGCCCCGAACAGGCCCACACAGATACGCAGTATTTT. It codes for CASSPEQAHTDTQYF. V usage is TRBV6-1 and J usage is TRBJ2-3, with a tentative D call TRBD1 (5 bases). Germline CDR1 and CDR2: MNHNS and SASEGT. This CDR3 is 15 amino acids long. Deletions cut 6 bases from V and 2 bases from J, with 15 bases between.

This clonotype appeared many times. The J gene is TRBJ2-2, the V gene TRBV9; D not resolved. CDR3 length equals 15 residues. V dropped 0 bases and J dropped 5 bases, with 11 bases sitting between them. Germline V gene sequence: CDR1 SGDLS, CDR2 YYNGEE. CDR3 DNA: TGTGCCAGCAGCGTAGTAGGGTCAGCGACCGGGGAGCTGTTTTTT. It encodes CASSVVGSATGELFF.

This clonotype has ten or more counts. The CDR3 DNA follows: TGTGCCAGCAGCTTACCGCAGGGGGCCTTGGACACCGGGGAGCTGTTTTTT. As protein: CASSLPQGALDTGELFF. The chain uses TRBV3-1 and TRBJ2-2, with 8 bases lining up with TRBD1. CDR1 is LGHDT, CDR2 YNNKEL, per germline (reference sequence). The CDR3 totals 17 residues. V dropped 5 bases and J dropped 3; count of bases not matched to a gene: 11.

CDR3 nucleotides: TGCGCCAGCAGCTTAGAGCCGGACACCACTGAAGCTTTCTTT. Protein: CASSLEPDTTEAFF. The chain uses TRBV5-1 and TRBJ1-1, with a possible D match to TRBD1 (5 bases). Trimming removed 2 bases at V and 4 bases at J, with 12 bases between. Germline-derived CDR1 and CDR2 are SGHRS and YFSETQ. The CDR3 has 14 residues.

V gene TRBV19 combines with J gene TRBJ1-1, with unresolved D. CDR3 length: 11 amino acids. Germline V lookup: CDR1 LNHDA, CDR2 SQIVND (reference sequence). Trimming cost V 5 bases and J 10 bases, with 11 bases left between them. CDR3 sequence reads: CASSEDSGAFF. The CDR3 nucleotides read TGTGCCAGTAGTGAGGACTCGGGAGCTTTCTTT. The full variable domain, rest sourced from reference TRBV19 and TRBJ1-1, is DGGITQSPKYLFRKEGQNVTLSCEQNLNHDAMYWYRQDPGQGLRLIYYSQIVNDFQKGDIAEGYSVSREKKESFPLTVTSAQKNPTAFYLCASSEDSGAFFGQGTRLTVV.

Ten or more counts support this clonotype. The chain joins TRBV5-1 to TRBJ1-2; no reliable D call. CDR1 and CDR2 (germline): SGHRS, YFSETQ. CDR3 length: 15 residues. Between the trimmed V and J ends, which lost 4 bases and 1 base, there was a span of 14 bases. The CDR3 spells CASSPGRIVNYGYTF. The DNA of the CDR3 is TGCGCCAGCAGCCCCGGACGGATTGTTAACTATGGCTACACCTTC.

The gene calls are TRBV11-3 and TRBJ1-1; D remains ambiguous. Trimming removed 5 bases from V and 0 bases from J, with 10 bases in between. This CDR3 is 14 amino acids long. Looked up from germline, CDR1 is SGHNT and CDR2 is YENEEA. For the CDR3, the DNA is TGTGCCAGCAGCCTGTGGGAGGTGAACACTGAAGCTTTCTTT. Its protein product is CASSLWEVNTEAFF. The variable domain in full, completed from reference TRBV11-3 and TRBJ1-1, reads EAGVVQSPRYKIIEKKQPVAFWCNPISGHNTLYWYLQNLGQGPELLIRYENEEAVDDSQLPKDRFSAERLKGVDSTLKIQPAELGDSAVYLCASSLWEVNTEAFFGQGTRLTVV.

This clonotype was detected only a few times. This chain connects TRBV11-2 to TRBJ2-1; D may be TRBD1 (5 bases). The CDR3 totals 15 residues. Trimming pared 1 base from V and 0 bases from J, leaving 7 bases between. The germline V gene encodes CDR1 SGHAT and CDR2 FQNNGV. The CDR3 spells CASSLADSSYNEQFF. The DNA of the CDR3 is TGTGCCAGCAGCTTAGCTGACAGCTCCTACAATGAGCAGTTCTTC.